This T cell receptor beta chain was captured by sequencing in a study of shared clonotypes between healthy human individuals. Study-wide background: Donor ages ranged 18 to 49 years: two women, three men.

As to this clone: Its antigen is not identified.

Germline CDR1 is MNHEY and CDR2 is SMNVEV (reference sequence). The CDR3 is 17 amino acids. Losses at the gene ends were 5 bases for V and 5 bases for J; bases not matched to a gene: 13. General study points: Compared with memory subsets, naive subsets generally had larger estimated richness.

Method: immunoSEQ multiplex PCR; TCRdb's copy keeps in-frame clones and lacks some. Of around 510,000 clones listed, about 96% are singletons. Donors comprised healthy HIV-negative adults lacking recent acute infections or vaccinations. A split of CD4+ cells into CD45RA+ naive and CD45RA-negative memory subsets was performed. The rearrangement joins TRBV27 to TRBJ2-1, with 9 bases identical to TRBD2. This clonotype originated in a woman aged 25 to 39 in good health. The source material was naive CD4+ T cells sorted from blood. Described subset: CD45RA+ positively selected. This CDR3 is CASSPLGFSGRNNEQFF. As DNA, the CDR3 is TGTGCCAGCAGTCCCCTTGGATTTAGCGGGAGAAACAATGAGCAGTTCTTC.